These T cell receptor beta chains were read from a single sample in a study of human T cells and chemical hapten exposure. TCRdb independently ran MiXCR on the RACE reads; one entry per CDR3 protein. The sample shows about 34,000 distinct CDR3 sequences, around 10% of them seen only once. The sample consisted of whole blood, taken in connection with sensitization to the hapten diphenylcyclopropenone (DPC). All receptors come from a man in his fifties with alopecia areata. Some clones in this sample may be carry-over from other donors' samples. Each CDR3 is given with its conserved first and last residue. The order of the fields is D gene, J gene, clone size, V gene, CDR3 protein, CDR3 DNA. D genes are given only for firm matches. The size of a clone is reported for some rows only, either as once, few or many, or as a class for expanded clones.

d_gene: NA
j_gene: TRBJ2-1
abundance: many
v_gene: TRBV6-5
CDR3aa: CASRKGGSYNEQFF
CDR3nt: TGTGCCAGCAGGAAAGGGGGCTCCTACAATGAGCAGTTCTTC

d_gene: TRBD2
j_gene: TRBJ2-1
abundance: many
v_gene: TRBV20-1
CDR3aa: CSRPGLSLNNEQFF
CDR3nt: TGCAGTAGACCGGGACTATCACTTAACAATGAGCAGTTCTTC

d_gene: NA
j_gene: TRBJ2-1
abundance: NA
v_gene: TRBV2
CDR3aa: CASSVNSYNEQFF
CDR3nt: TGTGCCAGCAGTGTCAACTCCTACAATGAGCAGTTCTTC

d_gene: NA
j_gene: TRBJ1-1
abundance: NA
v_gene: TRBV29-1
CDR3aa: CSVVWLENTEAFF
CDR3nt: TGCAGCGTTGTCTGGCTGGAGAACACTGAAGCTTTCTTT

d_gene: NA
j_gene: TRBJ1-1
abundance: many
v_gene: TRBV2
CDR3aa: CASWRPGQNTEAFF
CDR3nt: TGTGCCAGCTGGCGCCCAGGACAGAACACTGAAGCTTTCTTT

d_gene: NA
j_gene: TRBJ1-2
abundance: many
v_gene: TRBV30
CDR3aa: CAWSVKGERGYGYTF
CDR3nt: TGTGCCTGGAGTGTAAAAGGGGAAAGGGGCTATGGCTACACCTTC

d_gene: NA
j_gene: TRBJ2-1
abundance: many
v_gene: TRBV6-2/TRBV6-3
CDR3aa: CASSFRLNKNEQFF
CDR3nt: TGTGCCAGCAGTTTCCGGCTTAATAAGAATGAGCAGTTCTTC

d_gene: TRBD2
j_gene: TRBJ2-3
abundance: many
v_gene: TRBV20-1
CDR3aa: CSARITSGRALGDTQYF
CDR3nt: TGCAGTGCTAGAATAACTAGCGGGAGGGCCTTAGGAGATACGCAGTATTTT

d_gene: TRBD1
j_gene: TRBJ2-7
abundance: many
v_gene: TRBV28
CDR3aa: CASITGGSSYEQYF
CDR3nt: TGTGCCAGTATTACAGGGGGGAGCTCCTACGAGCAGTACTTC

d_gene: TRBD2
j_gene: TRBJ2-7
abundance: many
v_gene: TRBV7-2
CDR3aa: CASSRQGSGTYEQYF
CDR3nt: TGTGCCAGCAGCCGTCAGGGTAGCGGGACCTACGAGCAGTACTTC

d_gene: TRBD2
j_gene: TRBJ2-7
abundance: few
v_gene: TRBV28
CDR3aa: CASFFSGKGYEQYF
CDR3nt: TGTGCCAGCTTCTTCAGCGGGAAGGGCTACGAGCAGTACTTC

d_gene: NA
j_gene: TRBJ2-7
abundance: NA
v_gene: TRBV3-1
CDR3aa: CASSRALLPGLEQYF
CDR3nt: TGTGCCAGCAGCCGGGCCCTACTTCCTGGACTCGAGCAGTACTTC

d_gene: NA
j_gene: TRBJ2-1
abundance: NA
v_gene: TRBV20-1
CDR3aa: CSVTHGGGEQFF
CDR3nt: TGCAGTGTTACGCACGGGGGAGGTGAGCAGTTCTTC

d_gene: NA
j_gene: TRBJ1-1
abundance: many
v_gene: TRBV6-1
CDR3aa: CASSEGRGLEAFF
CDR3nt: TGTGCCAGCAGTGAAGGGCGGGGCCTCGAAGCTTTCTTT

d_gene: TRBD2
j_gene: TRBJ2-3
abundance: many
v_gene: TRBV2
CDR3aa: CASSAGGDTQYF
CDR3nt: TGTGCCAGCAGTGCGGGAGGTGATACGCAGTATTTT

d_gene: NA
j_gene: TRBJ2-3
abundance: many
v_gene: TRBV27
CDR3aa: CASSLSTDTQYF
CDR3nt: TGTGCCAGCAGTCTAAGCACAGATACGCAGTATTTT

d_gene: NA
j_gene: TRBJ2-6
abundance: NA
v_gene: TRBV6-2/TRBV6-3
CDR3aa: CASLMGANVLTF
CDR3nt: TGTGCCAGCCTGATGGGGGCCAACGTCCTGACTTTC

d_gene: TRBD1
j_gene: TRBJ2-1
abundance: few
v_gene: TRBV5-1
CDR3aa: CASSLRGHEQFF
CDR3nt: TGCGCCAGCAGCCTCAGGGGGCACGAGCAGTTCTTC

d_gene: TRBD1
j_gene: TRBJ1-2
abundance: many
v_gene: TRBV4-2
CDR3aa: CASSQDRTGPNYGYTF
CDR3nt: TGTGCCAGCAGCCAAGACAGGACAGGGCCGAACTATGGCTACACCTTC

d_gene: NA
j_gene: TRBJ2-2
abundance: NA
v_gene: TRBV29-1
CDR3aa: CSVAGFITGELFF
CDR3nt: TGCAGCGTTGCCGGGTTCATCACCGGGGAGCTGTTTTTT

d_gene: NA
j_gene: TRBJ2-1
abundance: once
v_gene: TRBV11-3
CDR3aa: CASSSRVSEQFF
CDR3nt: TGTGCCAGCAGCTCTAGGGTGTCTGAGCAGTTCTTC

d_gene: TRBD1
j_gene: TRBJ2-7
abundance: many
v_gene: TRBV30
CDR3aa: CAWSRQGANEQYF
CDR3nt: TGTGCCTGGAGTCGGCAGGGGGCCAACGAGCAGTACTTC

d_gene: TRBD2
j_gene: TRBJ2-1
abundance: many
v_gene: TRBV7-8
CDR3aa: CASSPIETSGNNEQFF
CDR3nt: TGTGCCAGCAGCCCGATAGAGACTAGCGGTAACAATGAGCAGTTCTTC

d_gene: NA
j_gene: TRBJ2-7
abundance: many
v_gene: TRBV27
CDR3aa: CASGWEAGEQYF
CDR3nt: TGTGCCAGCGGCTGGGAGGCGGGCGAGCAGTACTTC

d_gene: NA
j_gene: TRBJ2-3
abundance: many
v_gene: TRBV29-1
CDR3aa: CSALTFSTDTQYF
CDR3nt: TGCAGCGCCCTAACCTTTAGCACAGATACGCAGTATTTT

d_gene: NA
j_gene: TRBJ1-4
abundance: NA
v_gene: TRBV6-6
CDR3aa: CASTVPEQGEEKLFF
CDR3nt: TGTGCCAGCACCGTACCCGAACAGGGCGAGGAAAAACTGTTTTTT

d_gene: NA
j_gene: TRBJ2-5
abundance: NA
v_gene: TRBV7-2
CDR3aa: CASSLAAETQYF
CDR3nt: TGTGCCAGCAGCTTAGCGGCGGAGACCCAGTACTTC

d_gene: NA
j_gene: TRBJ2-4
abundance: many
v_gene: TRBV7-2
CDR3aa: CASSLSPTGVVVQYF
CDR3nt: TGTGCCAGCAGCTTATCCCCGACAGGAGTAGTCGTTCAGTACTTC

d_gene: NA
j_gene: TRBJ2-5
abundance: many
v_gene: TRBV28
CDR3aa: CASRAHMGRETQYF
CDR3nt: TGTGCCAGCAGGGCCCATATGGGGCGAGAGACCCAGTACTTC

d_gene: TRBD1
j_gene: TRBJ1-6
abundance: many
v_gene: TRBV10-3
CDR3aa: CAISEQGASGNSPLHF
CDR3nt: TGTGCCATCAGCGAACAGGGGGCGTCAGGGAATTCACCCCTCCACTTT

d_gene: TRBD2
j_gene: TRBJ2-3
abundance: many
v_gene: TRBV3-1
CDR3aa: CASSQGSGSSRNTQYF
CDR3nt: TGTGCCAGCAGCCAGGGTAGCGGGAGCTCAAGGAATACGCAGTATTTT

d_gene: NA
j_gene: TRBJ2-1
abundance: NA
v_gene: TRBV4-2
CDR3aa: CASSQDSGNYNEQFF
CDR3nt: TGTGCCAGCAGCCAAGACTCCGGGAACTACAATGAGCAGTTCTTC

d_gene: NA
j_gene: TRBJ2-1
abundance: many
v_gene: TRBV6-5
CDR3aa: CASSTLGDLEQFF
CDR3nt: TGTGCCAGCAGTACCCTGGGGGATCTTGAGCAGTTCTTC

d_gene: NA
j_gene: TRBJ1-5
abundance: many
v_gene: TRBV25-1
CDR3aa: CASSDSSWANQPQHF
CDR3nt: TGTGCCAGCAGTGATTCTTCTTGGGCCAACCAGCCCCAGCATTTT

d_gene: TRBD2
j_gene: TRBJ2-7
abundance: many
v_gene: TRBV7-7
CDR3aa: CASNPSPGGLGYLEQYF
CDR3nt: TGTGCTAGCAACCCCTCCCCGGGAGGACTAGGATATTTAGAGCAGTACTTC

d_gene: TRBD2
j_gene: TRBJ2-1
abundance: many
v_gene: TRBV27
CDR3aa: CASSLRLAGGNEQFF
CDR3nt: TGTGCCAGCAGTTTAAGGCTAGCGGGAGGGAATGAGCAGTTCTTC

d_gene: TRBD1
j_gene: TRBJ2-7
abundance: NA
v_gene: TRBV29-1
CDR3aa: CSVDGQGIEQYF
CDR3nt: TGCAGCGTGGACGGACAGGGGATCGAGCAGTACTTC

d_gene: TRBD2
j_gene: TRBJ2-1
abundance: NA
v_gene: TRBV11-1
CDR3aa: CASRAVVSGGNEQFF
CDR3nt: TGTGCCAGCAGAGCAGTGGTTAGCGGGGGCAATGAGCAGTTCTTC

d_gene: TRBD1
j_gene: TRBJ2-2
abundance: medium-sized
v_gene: TRBV7-2
CDR3aa: CASSLGGQGNTGELFF
CDR3nt: TGTGCCAGCAGCTTAGGGGGACAGGGGAACACCGGGGAGCTGTTTTTT

d_gene: TRBD2
j_gene: TRBJ2-3
abundance: NA
v_gene: TRBV4-1
CDR3aa: CASSQERSGTSTDTQYF
CDR3nt: TGCGCCAGCAGCCAAGAGAGAAGCGGGACTAGCACAGATACGCAGTATTTT

d_gene: NA
j_gene: TRBJ2-1
abundance: many
v_gene: TRBV20-1
CDR3aa: CSARDLARLHNEQFF
CDR3nt: TGCAGTGCTAGAGATCTGGCTAGACTTCACAATGAGCAGTTCTTC

d_gene: TRBD2
j_gene: TRBJ2-2
abundance: few
v_gene: TRBV29-1
CDR3aa: CSADKAGTSGRTGELFF
CDR3nt: TGCAGCGCTGATAAGGCCGGGACTAGCGGGAGAACCGGGGAGCTGTTTTTT

d_gene: NA
j_gene: TRBJ2-3
abundance: NA
v_gene: TRBV30
CDR3aa: CAWGRQITDTQYF
CDR3nt: TGTGCCTGGGGGAGACAAATAACAGATACGCAGTATTTT

d_gene: NA
j_gene: TRBJ2-7
abundance: few
v_gene: TRBV24-1
CDR3aa: CATSDGGTPYEQYF
CDR3nt: TGTGCCACCAGTGACGGAGGGACTCCCTACGAGCAGTACTTC

d_gene: NA
j_gene: TRBJ2-3
abundance: many
v_gene: TRBV24-1
CDR3aa: CATSDPPRVNTQYF
CDR3nt: TGTGCCACCAGTGATCCACCCAGAGTAAATACGCAGTATTTT

d_gene: NA
j_gene: TRBJ2-2
abundance: many
v_gene: TRBV10-1
CDR3aa: CASSDLDTNTGELFF
CDR3nt: TGCGCCAGCAGTGATTTGGACACCAACACCGGGGAGCTGTTTTTT

d_gene: NA
j_gene: TRBJ2-5
abundance: NA
v_gene: TRBV28
CDR3aa: CASGDMGNQETQYF
CDR3nt: TGTGCCAGCGGGGACATGGGAAACCAAGAGACCCAGTACTTC

d_gene: TRBD1
j_gene: TRBJ2-4
abundance: NA
v_gene: TRBV27
CDR3aa: CASSPGTVPLDKNIQYF
CDR3nt: TGTGCCAGCAGTCCCGGGACAGTACCCTTAGACAAAAACATTCAGTACTTC

d_gene: TRBD1
j_gene: TRBJ1-2
abundance: few
v_gene: TRBV29-1
CDR3aa: CSVRQGYGYTF
CDR3nt: TGCAGCGTTCGACAGGGCTATGGCTACACCTTC

d_gene: TRBD1
j_gene: TRBJ2-2
abundance: NA
v_gene: TRBV29-1
CDR3aa: CSVVLQGISTGELFF
CDR3nt: TGCAGCGTTGTATTACAGGGGATATCCACCGGGGAGCTGTTTTTT

d_gene: TRBD1
j_gene: TRBJ1-1
abundance: many
v_gene: TRBV29-1
CDR3aa: CSVVFQGGTEVFF
CDR3nt: TGCAGCGTTGTGTTCCAGGGGGGAACTGAAGTTTTCTTT